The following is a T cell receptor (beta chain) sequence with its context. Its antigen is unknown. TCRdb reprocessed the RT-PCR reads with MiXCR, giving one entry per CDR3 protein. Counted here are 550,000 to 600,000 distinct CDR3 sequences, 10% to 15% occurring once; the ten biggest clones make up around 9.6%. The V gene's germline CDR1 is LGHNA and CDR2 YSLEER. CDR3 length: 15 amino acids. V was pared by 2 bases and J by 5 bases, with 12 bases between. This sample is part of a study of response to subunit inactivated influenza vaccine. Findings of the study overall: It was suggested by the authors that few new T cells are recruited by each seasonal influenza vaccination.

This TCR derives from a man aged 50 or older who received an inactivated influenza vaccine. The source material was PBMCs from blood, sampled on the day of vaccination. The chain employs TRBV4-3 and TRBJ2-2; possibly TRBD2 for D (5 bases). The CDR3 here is CASSQRTRGTGELFF. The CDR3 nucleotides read TGCGCCAGCAGCCAACGGACCCGCGGGACCGGGGAGCTGTTTTTT.